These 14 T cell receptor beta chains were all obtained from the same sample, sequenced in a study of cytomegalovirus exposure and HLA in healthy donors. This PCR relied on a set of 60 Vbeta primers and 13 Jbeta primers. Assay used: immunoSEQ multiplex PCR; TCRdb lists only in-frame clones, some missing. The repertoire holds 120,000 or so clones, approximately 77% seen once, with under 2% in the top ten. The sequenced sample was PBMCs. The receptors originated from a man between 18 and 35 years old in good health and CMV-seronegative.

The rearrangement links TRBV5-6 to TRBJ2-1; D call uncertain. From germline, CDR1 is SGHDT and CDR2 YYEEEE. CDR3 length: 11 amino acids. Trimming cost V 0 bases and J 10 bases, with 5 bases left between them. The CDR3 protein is CASSLGPEQFF. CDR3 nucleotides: TGTGCCAGCAGCTTGGGGCCAGAGCAGTTCTTC.

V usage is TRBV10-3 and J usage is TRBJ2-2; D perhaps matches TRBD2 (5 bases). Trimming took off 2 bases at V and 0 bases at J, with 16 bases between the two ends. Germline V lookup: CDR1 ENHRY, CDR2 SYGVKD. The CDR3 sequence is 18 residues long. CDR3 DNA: TGTGCCATCAGTGAGATAGGAGGCCAAGGCGCGAACACCGGGGAGCTGTTTTTT. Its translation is CAISEIGGQGANTGELFF.

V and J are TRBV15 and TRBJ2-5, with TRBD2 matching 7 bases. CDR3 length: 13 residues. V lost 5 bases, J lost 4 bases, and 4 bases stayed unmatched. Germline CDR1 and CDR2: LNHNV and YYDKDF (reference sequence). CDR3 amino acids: CATSAGVRETQYF. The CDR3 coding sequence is TGTGCCACCAGCGCGGGGGTTAGAGAGACCCAGTACTTC.

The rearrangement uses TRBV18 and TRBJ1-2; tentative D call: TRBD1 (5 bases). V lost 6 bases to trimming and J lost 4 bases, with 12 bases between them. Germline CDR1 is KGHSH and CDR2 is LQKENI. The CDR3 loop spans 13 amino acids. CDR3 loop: CASSQGQIYGYTF. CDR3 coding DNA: TGTGCCAGCTCTCAAGGACAAATCTATGGCTACACCTTC.

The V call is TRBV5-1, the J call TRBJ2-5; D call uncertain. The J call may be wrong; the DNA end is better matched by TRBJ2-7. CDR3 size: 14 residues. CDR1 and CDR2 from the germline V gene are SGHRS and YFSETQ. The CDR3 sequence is CASSLYSSGYEQYF. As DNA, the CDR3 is TGCGCCAGCAGCTTGTATAGTTCCGGGTACGAGCAGTACTTC.

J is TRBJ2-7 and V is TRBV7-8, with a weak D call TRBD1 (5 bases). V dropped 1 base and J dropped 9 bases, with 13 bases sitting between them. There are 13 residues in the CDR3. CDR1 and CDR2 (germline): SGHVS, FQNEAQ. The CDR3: CASSLDRQSVQYF. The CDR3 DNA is TGTGCCAGCAGCTTAGACCGACAGTCGGTGCAGTACTTC.

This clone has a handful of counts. The CDR3 nucleotides read TGCAGCGTTGAAGAGGCGGCCATGTATGGCTACACCTTC. This sequence encodes CSVEEAAMYGYTF. The V gene is TRBV29-1, the J gene TRBJ1-2, with D unresolved. The ends were cut back, 0 bases at V and 5 bases at J, with 10 bases in the middle. The CDR3 totals 13 residues. Germline V gives CDR1 SQVTM, CDR2 ANQGSEA.

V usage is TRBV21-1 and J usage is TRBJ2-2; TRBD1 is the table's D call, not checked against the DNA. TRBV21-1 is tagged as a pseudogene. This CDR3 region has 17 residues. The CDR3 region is CASSKMLQGPNTGELFF. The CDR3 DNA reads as TGTGCCAGCAGCAAAATGTTACAGGGGCCTAACACCGGGGAGCTGTTTTTT.

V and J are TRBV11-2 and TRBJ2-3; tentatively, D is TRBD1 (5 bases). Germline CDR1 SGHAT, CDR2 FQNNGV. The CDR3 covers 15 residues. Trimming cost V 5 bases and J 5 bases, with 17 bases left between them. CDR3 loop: CASSPILGDRDTQYF. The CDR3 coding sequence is TGTGCCAGCAGCCCCATCCTAGGGGATAGAGATACGCAGTATTTT.

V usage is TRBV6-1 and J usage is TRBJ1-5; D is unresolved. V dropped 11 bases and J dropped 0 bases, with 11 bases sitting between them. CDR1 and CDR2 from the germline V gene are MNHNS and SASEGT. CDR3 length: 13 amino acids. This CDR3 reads CASESNSNQPQHF. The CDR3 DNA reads TGTGCCTCAGAAAGTAATAGCAATCAGCCCCAGCATTTT.

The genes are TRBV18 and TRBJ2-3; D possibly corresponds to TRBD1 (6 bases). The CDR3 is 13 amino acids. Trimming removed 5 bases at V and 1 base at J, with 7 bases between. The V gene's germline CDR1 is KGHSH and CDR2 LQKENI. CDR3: CASSYRGTDTQYF. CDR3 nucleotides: TGTGCCAGCTCATACAGGGGCACAGATACGCAGTATTTT.

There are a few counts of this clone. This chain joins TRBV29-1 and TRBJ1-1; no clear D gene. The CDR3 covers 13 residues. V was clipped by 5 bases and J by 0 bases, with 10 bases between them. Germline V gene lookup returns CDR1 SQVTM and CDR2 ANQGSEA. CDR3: CSVTGGLNTEAFF. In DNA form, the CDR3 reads TGCAGCGTTACTGGAGGGCTGAACACTGAAGCTTTCTTT.

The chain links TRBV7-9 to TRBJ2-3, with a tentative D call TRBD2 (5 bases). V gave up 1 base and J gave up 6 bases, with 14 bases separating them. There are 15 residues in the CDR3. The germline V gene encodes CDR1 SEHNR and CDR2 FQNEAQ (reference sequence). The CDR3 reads CASSLVRPGGDTQYF. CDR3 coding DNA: TGTGCCAGCAGCTTAGTACGCCCGGGCGGGGATACGCAGTATTTT.

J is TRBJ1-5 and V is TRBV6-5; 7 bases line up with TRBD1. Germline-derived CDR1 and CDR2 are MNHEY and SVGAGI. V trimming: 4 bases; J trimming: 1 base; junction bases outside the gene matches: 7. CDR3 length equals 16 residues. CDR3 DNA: TGTGCCAGCAGTTCTAAAGGGGGCGCGAGCAATCAGCCCCAGCATTTT. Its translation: CASSSKGGASNQPQHF.